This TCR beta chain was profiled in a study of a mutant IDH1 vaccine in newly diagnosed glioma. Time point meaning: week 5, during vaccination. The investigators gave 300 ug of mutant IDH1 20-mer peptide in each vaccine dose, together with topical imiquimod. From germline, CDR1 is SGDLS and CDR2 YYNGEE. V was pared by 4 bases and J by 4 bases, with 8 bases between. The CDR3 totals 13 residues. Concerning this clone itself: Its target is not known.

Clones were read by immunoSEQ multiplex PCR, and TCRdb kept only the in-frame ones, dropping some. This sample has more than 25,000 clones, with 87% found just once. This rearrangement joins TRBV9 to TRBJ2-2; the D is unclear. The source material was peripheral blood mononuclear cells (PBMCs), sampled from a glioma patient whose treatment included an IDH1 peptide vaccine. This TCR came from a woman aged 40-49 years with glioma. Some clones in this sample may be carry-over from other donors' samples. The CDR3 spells CASSPTPTGELFF. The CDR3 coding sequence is TGTGCCAGCAGCCCTACACCCACCGGGGAGCTGTTTTTT.